This TCR beta chain was found in a study of OX40 agonist ivuxolimab in advanced cancers. As for the study in general: It was ivuxolimab, an agonistic anti-OX40 (CD134) antibody, that patients were treated with. General observations from the study: Expanded clones belonging to CD8+ T cells outnumbered, on average, those of CD4+. Normalized T-cell clonal expansion was also low in some nonresponders. CD4+ and CD8+ blood T cells expanded clonally by week 6 at 0.1 to 3.0 mg/kg.

Turning to this clone: Its matching antigen is unknown.

V shed 6 bases and J 5 bases; nucleotides not matched to a gene: 4. Germline CDR1 MNHNY, CDR2 SVGAGI (reference sequence). The CDR3 is 13 residues long. TCRdb's table, derived via immunoSEQ multiplex PCR, lists solely in-frame clones and lacks some. The sample consists of about 80,000 clones, 90% to 95% of them appearing once. This rearrangement joins TRBV6-6 to TRBJ1-5; 7 nucleotides agree with TRBD1. The sample here was CD4+ or CD8+ T cells sorted from blood, taken in a trial of the OX40 agonist ivuxolimab. This TCR derives from an adult with an advanced solid tumor such as melanoma, head and neck, liver or kidney cancer. CDR3: CASRGTAYQPQHF. CDR3 nucleotides: TGTGCCAGCAGGGGGACAGCCTATCAGCCCCAGCATTTT.